A selection of T cell receptor beta chains follows, all from one sample in a study of glioma-infiltrating T cells after dendritic cell vaccination. The repertoire was sequenced with immunoSEQ multiplex PCR; TCRdb's copy has only in-frame clones and lacks some. The table records 95,000 or so clones, 70% to 90% of them present only once. The sample in question was blood, obtained before dendritic cell vaccination. The source is a human donor with glioblastoma. Both conserved end residues are part of each CDR3. The D gene is left open where the match is weak. Rows may omit the clone size; those that give it use once, few, many or a size class.

d_call	v_call	j_call	clone_size	cdr3_aa	cdr3_nt
.	TRBV29-1	TRBJ2-3	.	CSASGSGGPDTQYF	TGCAGCGCTTCCGGGTCTGGGGGCCCAGATACGCAGTATTTT
.	TRBV2	TRBJ2-5	once	CASSPRVRGRETQYF	TGTGCCAGCAGCCCGCGGGTCCGGGGTCGCGAGACCCAGTACTTC
.	TRBV11-2	TRBJ1-4	.	CASSPGSTNEKLFF	TGTGCCAGCAGCCCGGGTTCAACTAATGAAAAACTGTTTTTT
.	TRBV5-1	TRBJ2-1	.	CASSLPIGVDAEQFF	TGCGCCAGCAGCTTACCTATCGGGGTGGACGCTGAGCAGTTCTTC
.	TRBV10-1	TRBJ2-7	once	CASSAGGSYEQYF	TGCGCCAGCAGTGCGGGGGGCTCTTACGAGCAGTACTTC
TRBD2	TRBV6-5	TRBJ2-1	.	CASSYALAGRPFF	TGTGCCAGCAGTTACGCCTTAGCGGGAAGGCCGTTCTTC
TRBD1	TRBV4-2	TRBJ2-1	few	CASSLGQGAQNEQFF	TGTGCCAGCAGCCTGGGACAGGGGGCGCAAAATGAGCAGTTCTTC
.	TRBV7-2	TRBJ2-6	.	CASSLKGAGANVLTF	TGTGCCAGCAGCTTAAAAGGGGCTGGGGCCAACGTCCTGACTTTC
.	TRBV6-5	TRBJ1-2	.	CASSFYVGNYGYTF	TGTGCCAGCAGTTTTTACGTGGGCAACTATGGCTACACCTTC
.	TRBV19	TRBJ1-1	.	CATQARANTEAFF	TGTGCCACCCAAGCCAGGGCGAACACTGAAGCTTTCTTT
.	TRBV7-3	TRBJ2-3	.	CASSLVGGYTDTQYF	TGTGCCAGCAGCTTAGTCGGGGGTTACACAGATACGCAGTATTTT